This entry lists 9 T cell receptor beta chains sequenced from one sample in a study of patients and donors after allogeneic stem cell transplantation. MiXCR, run by TCRdb on the RT-PCR reads, gives a single entry per CDR3 protein. The top ten clones hold over 6% of a sample with hundreds of thousands of distinct CDR3 sequences, roughly 16% of them seen once. The sequenced material came from blood, either unsorted or a sorted T cell fraction (not recorded which). The receptors here all came from a human donor who was either an allogeneic HSCT recipient or a stem cell or donor lymphocyte infusion donor (not recorded which). It is not recorded whose cells these are; they may come from a transplant donor.

This clonotype was seen repeatedly, ten times or more. The J gene is TRBJ2-1, the V gene TRBV12-3 or TRBV12-4, with D maybe TRBD2 (7 bases). The V end was cut by 0 bases, the J end by 10 bases, with 22 bases between. The CDR3 is made up of 17 amino acids. CDR3 sequence reads: CASSLAEGARGAHEQFF. The CDR3 nucleotides are TGTGCCAGCAGTTTAGCGGAAGGGGCACGGGGGGCCCACGAGCAGTTCTTC.

V gene TRBV7-9 combines with J gene TRBJ2-7, with D unresolved. V lost 2 bases to trimming and J lost 1 base, with 12 bases between them. Germline V gene data show CDR1 as SEHNR and CDR2 as FQNEAQ (reference sequence). The length of the CDR3 is 15 residues. CDR3 in amino acids: CASSLYWDGSYEQYF. The CDR3 coding sequence is TGTGCCAGCAGCTTATACTGGGATGGGTCCTACGAGCAGTACTTC.

The chain combines TRBV2 with TRBJ2-3; a weak D match, TRBD1 (6 bases). This CDR3 spans 16 amino acids. Germline-derived CDR1 and CDR2 are SNHLY and FYNNEI. The CDR3 DNA follows: TGTGGTACAAGATCCACAGGGCGAGTCGTGGCAGATACGCAGTATTTT. This sequence encodes CGTRSTGRVVADTQYF. Using reference TRBV2 and TRBJ2-3 for the parts outside the CDR3, the full variable domain is EPEVTQTPSHQVTQMGQEVILRCVPISNHLYFYWYRQILGQKVEFLVSFYNNEISEKSEIFDDQFSVERPDGSNFTLKIRSTKLEDSAMYFCGTRSTGRVVADTQYFGPGTRLTVL.

This clonotype came up many times. V is TRBV12-3 or TRBV12-4 and J is TRBJ2-3; D unresolved. Trimming took 2 bases from V and 4 from J, leaving 16 bases between them. The CDR3 totals 16 residues. The CDR3 is CASSLSGTEVPDTQYF. The DNA of the CDR3 is TGTGCCAGCAGTTTAAGTGGAACAGAAGTCCCAGATACGCAGTATTTT.

This clonotype has just a few counts. J is TRBJ1-5 and V is TRBV28; TRBD1 might be the D (5 bases). Looked up from germline, CDR1 is MDHEN and CDR2 is SYDVKM. V was trimmed by 6 bases and J by 2 bases, leaving 14 bases between them. This CDR3 has 15 amino acids. The CDR3: CASRPGILGNQPQHF. CDR3 nucleotides: TGTGCCAGCAGACCAGGGATCTTGGGCAATCAGCCCCAGCATTTT.

This clonotype was counted many times. The J gene is TRBJ1-3, the V gene TRBV12-3 or TRBV12-4; no clear D. V was cut by 3 bases and J by 2 bases, with 2 bases left in between. The CDR3 contains 12 residues. The CDR3 sequence is CASSFTGNTIYF. In DNA form, the CDR3 reads TGTGCCAGCAGTTTTACTGGAAACACCATATATTTT.

The rearrangement uses TRBV20-1 and TRBJ2-1; TRBD2 aligns across 9 bases. After removal of 4 bases from V and 2 bases from J, the junction contained 9 bases not matched to a gene. The CDR3 runs to 16 residues. Germline V CDR1 and CDR2: DFQATT, SNEGSKA (reference sequence). The DNA for the CDR3 is TGCAGTGCTAATCGCCTGCTAGCGGGGACCTACAATGAGCAGTTCTTC. Amino acids: CSANRLLAGTYNEQFF.

The chain is built from TRBV24-1 and TRBJ2-3; 10 bases are a match to TRBD1. The germline CDR1 and CDR2 sequences are KGHDR and SFDVKD. This CDR3 is 15 amino acids long. V lost 3 bases and J lost 4; bases outside the gene matches: 3. CDR3: CATSDADRGPDTQYF. Written as DNA, the CDR3 is TGTGCCACCAGTGATGCCGACAGGGGGCCAGATACGCAGTATTTT.

The chain recombines TRBV3-1 with TRBJ1-1; D gene uncertain. This CDR3 spans 16 amino acids. Germline V gives CDR1 LGHDT, CDR2 YNNKEL (reference sequence). With 3 bases removed from V and 1 base from J, the gap between germline ends came to 15 bases. CDR3 protein: CASSHLGRAKNTEAFF. In DNA, the CDR3 is TGTGCCAGCAGCCATCTGGGGAGGGCGAAGAACACTGAAGCTTTCTTT.